This T cell receptor (beta chain) was obtained from a study of blood T cell repertoires in COVID-19. Study details: Sources were T cells, B-cell-depleted T cells, or PBMCs; the material itself was cDNA or gDNA.

Original methodology: By means of reference gene primer amplification, nucleated cell counts were estimated. The repertoire was sequenced with immunoSEQ multiplex PCR; TCRdb's copy has only in-frame clones and lacks some. D and trimming were read from the DNA, whereas the V and J calls and clone size are those reported in that table. The table includes some 150,000 clones, 70% to 85% detected once. The origin of this receptor is a woman aged 50 to 60 in a cohort sampled during active or convalescent COVID-19. Sample: peripheral blood.

DNA of the CDR3: TGTGCCAGCATCAAAAGCGGGGGTTTAAATACGCAGTATTTT. Translated, it gives CASIKSGGLNTQYF. The V call is TRBV27, the J call TRBJ2-3; 8 bases are shared with TRBD2. Germline V gives CDR1 MNHEY, CDR2 SMNVEV (reference sequence). The CDR3 is made up of 14 amino acids. The trim removed 7 bases at V and 7 bases at J, leaving 10 bases unmatched.